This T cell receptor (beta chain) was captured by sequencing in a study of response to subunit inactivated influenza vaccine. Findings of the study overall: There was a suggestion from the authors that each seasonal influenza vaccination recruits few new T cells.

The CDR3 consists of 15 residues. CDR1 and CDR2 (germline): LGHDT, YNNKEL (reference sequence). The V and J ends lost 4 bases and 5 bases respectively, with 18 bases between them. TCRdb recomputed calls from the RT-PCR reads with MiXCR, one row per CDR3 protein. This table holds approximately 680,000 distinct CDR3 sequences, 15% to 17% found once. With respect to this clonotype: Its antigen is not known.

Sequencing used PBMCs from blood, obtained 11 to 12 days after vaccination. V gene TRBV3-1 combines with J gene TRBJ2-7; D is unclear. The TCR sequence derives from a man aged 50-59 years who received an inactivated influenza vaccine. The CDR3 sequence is CASSPERLRVHEQYF. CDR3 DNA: TGTGCCAGCAGCCCCGAGAGGTTAAGGGTCCACGAGCAGTACTTC.